The source of this T cell receptor (beta chain) is a study of T cells after yellow fever vaccination (dated by TCRdb to about 2019). Looking at the study overall: Libraries from fractions with low cell numbers were prepared with the SMART-Seq v4 Ultra Low Input RNA kit. To follow T-cell clones before and after primary and booster YFV17D yellow fever vaccination, bulk TCR alpha and beta repertoires were sequenced over time. Two healthy male donors, one aged 18 to 30 and one aged 30 to 40 years, made up the cohort. Blood samples were taken at several timepoints before and after primary and secondary immunization, and bulk PBMC replicates and cell subsets were isolated.

A remark on this clonotype: Its specific antigen is unknown. Base qualities are not recorded, but no much larger clone differs from it by a single base.

Synthesis of TCR cDNA relied on 5'RACE template switching, a step that introduced a universal primer site along with unique molecular identifiers. cDNA synthesis was primed from both the TCR alpha and TCR beta constant segments. Two PCR steps were used to amplify libraries, with sample barcodes and sequencing adapters being added in the second step. Sequencing of the libraries was done on either Illumina HiSeq 2500 (2x100 bp) or NovaSeq (2x150 bp). From the authors' description of their analysis: Reads were demultiplexed and collapsed into UMI consensus sequences with MIGEC, and V(D)J alignment was performed with MiXCR. Using edgeR on replicate PBMC samples, clonotypes were called vaccine-responding if FDR was below 0.01 and the log2 fold change was above 5 up to day 15. Each bulk clonotype was labeled CD4 or CD8 based on which sequenced repertoire, CD4 or CD8, contained the clonotype at higher abundance. TCRdb applied fastp at Q25 and MiXCR to the public reads, then kept only in-frame beta chains. Every entry covers one CDR3 protein and lists the most common genes and DNA from its rows. TCRdb, not the authors, supplied the V and J calls. A total of under 600,000 distinct CDR3 sequences appear in this sample, 21% of them only once. The top ten clonotypes cover about 15% of the sample.

The cysteine opens and the phenylalanine closes a CDR3 of 14 amino acids. Only the CDR3 DNA stays, 42 bases, in frame from base 1. Reading the germline V gene gives CDR1 ENHRY and CDR2 SYGVKD. A distance of 9 bases separates the germline ends of V and J, which lose 2 bases and 7 bases respectively. In the paper's terms, the treatment or condition label means: live attenuated yellow fever vaccine strain. At every blood-draw timepoint, two biological replicates of bulk PBMCs were collected. A standard Ficoll-Paque protocol was used to isolate PBMCs from peripheral blood. RNA was extracted with TriZol from bulk PBMCs, CD4 and CD8 fractions, and dextramer-positive and dextramer-negative fractions. The full study reports these points: Only a couple of donors were included in the study, so the extent to which the findings can be generalized is limited. Most clones expanded after primary vaccination (around 97% of CD4 and roughly 91% of CD8) were re-detected after the booster, suggesting that broad memory maintenance occurred. A small share of clonotypes was detected in both CD4 and CD8 compartments, with the overlap likely arising from convergent recombination. Compared with the primary T-cell response, the secondary T-cell response was faster but weaker, reaching its peak on day 5 rather than on day 15. FACS-sorted repertoires could contain abundant contaminating clonotypes from the bulk population, so computational filtering was required.

The material sequenced was PBMCs, taken about 21 days after the first yellow fever vaccination. This clonotype was obtained from a man aged 18 to 30 who received the YFV17D yellow fever vaccine. Recombination linked TRBV10-3 to TRBJ1-6; a confident D gene designation cannot be given. The CDR3 region has the sequence CAISEPNLNSPLHF. The DNA sequence is TGTGCCATCAGTGAGCCTAACCTAAATTCACCCCTCCACTTT.